The 27 T cell receptor beta chains below all came from one sample that was sequenced in a study of vaccination and CD4 T cells after COVID-19. Treatment given: roughly 10-day PBMC culture with coronavirus spike peptide pools or control peptides (ViraFEST assay). No antigen has been assigned to these receptors. The Oncomine TCR Beta short-read assay was applied to DNA of cultured CD4+ T cells. TCRdb called the PCR reads again in MiXCR, with one record for every CDR3 protein. The sample consists of about 16,000 distinct CDR3 sequences, about 54% of them appearing once. Material: cultured CD4+ T cells from blood, obtained after SARS-CoV-2 vaccination. The receptors were sampled from a human donor with COVID-19.

The V gene is TRBV19, the J gene TRBJ2-2; 8 bases are shared with TRBD2. V trimming: 9 bases; J trimming: 6 bases; junction bases outside the gene matches: 21. The CDR3 contains 18 residues. CDR1 and CDR2 (germline): LNHDA, SQIVND (reference sequence). CDR3 nucleotides: TGTGCCAGCCGAAAGACTAGCGCCATCTTATCTTCCCCCGGGGAGCTGTTTTTT. Protein sequence: CASRKTSAILSSPGELFF.

The V call is TRBV20-1, the J call TRBJ1-2; 10 nucleotides line up with TRBD1. The trim removed 6 bases at V and 4 bases at J, leaving 2 bases unmatched. Germline CDR1 DFQATT, CDR2 SNEGSKA (reference sequence). The CDR3 contains 12 residues. This CDR3 reads CSARDRGYGYTF. CDR3 sequence (DNA): TGCAGTGCACGGGACAGGGGCTATGGCTACACCTTC.

The J gene is TRBJ1-1, the V gene TRBV6-2 or TRBV6-3, with D tentatively TRBD1 (5 bases). The CDR3 is 17 amino acids. Germline CDR1 and CDR2: MNHEY and SVGEGT. V gave up 5 bases and J gave up 0 bases, with 19 bases separating them. In DNA, the CDR3 is TGTGCCAGCAGTCACCGACCTCAAGGGACGGTGAACACTGAAGCTTTCTTT. It encodes CASSHRPQGTVNTEAFF.

This rearrangement joins TRBV6-1 to TRBJ2-3, with D perhaps assigned TRBD1 or TRBD2 (5 bases each). V shed 5 bases and J shed 9 bases, with 12 bases lying between them. CDR1 MNHNS and CDR2 SASEGT come from the germline V gene. This CDR3 is 12 amino acids long. The CDR3: CASSRSGTTQYF. The CDR3, as DNA: TGTGCCAGCAGTCGATCCGGGACCACGCAGTATTTT.

This clonotype turned up a few times. The genes are TRBV20-1 and TRBJ2-2; possibly TRBD1 or TRBD2 for D (5 bases each). The CDR3 is 13 amino acids. The V and J ends lost 1 base and 4 bases respectively, with 7 bases between them. Germline CDR1 reads DFQATT; CDR2 reads SNEGSKA (reference sequence). The CDR3 sequence is CSARGDVTGELFF. CDR3 nucleotides: TGCAGTGCTAGAGGGGACGTCACCGGGGAGCTGTTTTTT.

This clonotype was counted only a few times. CDR3: CASRHRGTEAFF. The CDR3 DNA reads TGTGCCAGCAGGCACAGGGGTACTGAAGCTTTCTTT. The V gene is TRBV5-6, the J gene TRBJ1-1, with 7 positions matching TRBD1. Germline assignment: CDR1 SGHDT and CDR2 YYEEEE. Trimming took 5 bases from V and 5 from J; bases not matched to a gene: 3. This CDR3 region has 12 residues.

The rearrangement joins TRBV6-5 to TRBJ1-2; TRBD1 is a possible D gene (5 bases). CDR3 length: 14 amino acids. Per the germline V gene, CDR1 is MNHEY and CDR2 is SVGAGI. The ends were cut back, 2 bases at V and 6 bases at J, with 13 bases in the middle. The CDR3 DNA is TGTGCCAGCAGTTACGGGTCAGGGCGGGATGGCTACACCTTC. Residues: CASSYGSGRDGYTF.

This sequence joins TRBV18 and TRBJ1-1; TRBD1 might be the D (5 bases). CDR1 is KGHSH, CDR2 LQKENI, per germline. The CDR3 is 13 residues long. Trimming shortened V by 5 bases and J by 5 bases, and 12 bases separated the two germline ends. The CDR3 loop is CASSEGVGTEAFF. The CDR3 DNA follows: TGTGCCAGCTCAGAAGGGGTAGGGACTGAAGCTTTCTTT.

The chain recombines TRBV25-1 with TRBJ2-7; D perhaps matches TRBD1 (6 bases). The CDR3 runs to 15 residues. The ends were cut back, 4 bases at V and 2 bases at J, with 15 bases in the middle. Germline CDR1 MGHDK, CDR2 SYGVNS. The CDR3 DNA reads TGTGCCAGCAGTGTAACCGGGACACGGACCTACGAGCAGTACTTC. The encoded protein is CASSVTGTRTYEQYF.

This chain uses TRBV11-2 with TRBJ1-2, with a tentative D call TRBD1 (6 bases). The length of the CDR3 is 14 residues. The germline gives CDR1 SGHAT, CDR2 FQNNGV. Trimming shortened V by 0 bases and J by 7 bases, and 12 bases separated the two germline ends. The CDR3 protein is CASSLDDQGLGYTF. The CDR3 region has the DNA TGTGCCAGCAGCTTAGATGACCAGGGGCTTGGCTACACCTTC.

The gene calls are TRBV6-1 and TRBJ2-5; possible D gene TRBD1, 5 bases. The CDR3 has 15 residues. Trimming stripped 0 bases from V and 1 base from J, with 9 bases between. The germline CDR1 and CDR2 sequences are MNHNS and SASEGT. CDR3 DNA sequence: TGTGCCAGCAGTGAAGCGGGGCAGAGCCAAGAGACCCAGTACTTC. The encoded protein is CASSEAGQSQETQYF.

In this sample, this clonotype turned up a few times. The CDR3 spells CASRASAIYGYTF. In DNA, the CDR3 is TGTGCCAGCAGGGCTTCGGCGATCTATGGCTACACCTTC. The chain combines TRBV6-1 with TRBJ1-2, with unresolved D. The ends were cut back, 6 bases at V and 4 bases at J, with 12 bases in the middle. Germline V gives CDR1 MNHNS, CDR2 SASEGT. The CDR3 contains 13 residues.

The chain recombines TRBV5-4 with TRBJ1-5; D is unclear. From germline, CDR1 is SGHNT and CDR2 YYREEE (reference sequence). V was pared by 4 bases and J by 9 bases, with 14 bases between. The CDR3 sequence is 13 residues long. CDR3 coding DNA: TGTGCCAGCAGCCTAGGACCTAATGGGCCCCAGCATTTT. Amino acid sequence: CASSLGPNGPQHF.

The chain is built from TRBV5-6 and TRBJ2-2; the match to TRBD2 covers 12 bases. Trimming took 4 bases from V and 1 from J; bases not matched to a gene: 2. Germline CDR1 and CDR2: SGHDT and YYEEEE. This CDR3 is built from 16 residues. The CDR3 loop is CASSQTSGGNTGELFF. CDR3 sequence (DNA): TGTGCCAGCAGCCAGACTAGCGGGGGGAACACCGGGGAGCTGTTTTTT.

The V gene is TRBV19, the J gene TRBJ2-2, with D perhaps given as TRBD1 or TRBD2 (7 bases each). The germline V gene has CDR1 LNHDA and CDR2 SQIVND (reference sequence). The length of the CDR3 is 15 residues. Trimming removed 5 bases from V and 6 bases from J, with 16 bases in between. The chain's CDR3 is CASSVDRAGAGELFF. For the CDR3, the DNA is TGTGCCAGTAGTGTCGACAGGGCGGGAGCCGGGGAGCTGTTTTTT. The full variable domain, completed using reference TRBV19 and TRBJ2-2, is DGGITQSPKYLFRKEGQNVTLSCEQNLNHDAMYWYRQDPGQGLRLIYYSQIVNDFQKGDIAEGYSVSREKKESFPLTVTSAQKNPTAFYLCASSVDRAGAGELFFGEGSRLTVL.

This sequence joins TRBV20-1 and TRBJ2-2; 7 nucleotides align to TRBD1. With 6 bases clipped from V and 7 bases from J, the junction kept 5 bases outside the gene matches. Germline CDR1 is DFQATT and CDR2 is SNEGSKA (reference sequence). There are 12 residues in the CDR3. CDR3 DNA: TGCAGTGCGGCGCCAGGGGGCGGGGAGCTGTTTTTT. Its protein product is CSAAPGGGELFF.

V gene TRBV28 combines with J gene TRBJ1-2; the D gene is possibly TRBD1 (5 bases). V dropped 2 bases and J dropped 7 bases, with 17 bases sitting between them. Per germline, CDR1 MDHEN and CDR2 SYDVKM. The CDR3 totals 15 residues. The CDR3 loop reads CASSLITLRAPGYTF. The CDR3 DNA reads TGTGCCAGCAGTTTAATTACTCTCAGGGCTCCTGGCTACACCTTC.

CDR3 sequence reads: CASSLQGGDGYTF. The CDR3 DNA reads TGTGCCAGCAGCTTACAGGGCGGCGATGGCTACACCTTC. The chain employs TRBV7-3 and TRBJ1-2, with D possibly matching TRBD1 (5 bases). The CDR3 is 13 amino acids. Germline CDR1 SGHTA, CDR2 FQGTGA. Trimming pared 2 bases from V and 6 bases from J, leaving 10 bases between.

The chain uses TRBV20-1 and TRBJ1-4, with no clear D. The CDR3 extends over 16 amino acids. CDR1 and CDR2 (germline): DFQATT, SNEGSKA (reference sequence). Trimming removed 0 bases from V and 4 bases from J, with 15 bases in between. The CDR3 loop reads CSARDRRTVLNEKLFF. CDR3 sequence (DNA): TGCAGTGCTAGAGATCGTCGGACGGTACTTAATGAAAAACTGTTTTTT.

This chain joins TRBV19 and TRBJ2-3; 7 bases match TRBD2. The V gene's germline CDR1 is LNHDA and CDR2 SQIVND (reference sequence). There are 15 residues in the CDR3. J lost 5 bases, V lost 3 bases, and 8 bases had no gene match. In DNA form, the CDR3 reads TGTGCCAGTAGTATCTTCGCGGGGGTGAGAGATACGCAGTATTTT. Its protein product is CASSIFAGVRDTQYF.

Written as DNA, the CDR3 is TGTGCCAGCACCAAAGCGGGGGAAACGGACTTACAGCCCCAGCATTTT. Translation gives CASTKAGETDLQPQHF. The V and J genes are TRBV5-6 and TRBJ1-5, with D possibly being TRBD1 (5 bases). The CDR3 is made up of 16 amino acids. Germline loops: CDR1 SGHDT, CDR2 YYEEEE. Trimming cost V 6 bases and J 7 bases, with 23 bases left between them.

This chain joins TRBV6-1 and TRBJ1-2; no definite D call. V dropped 7 bases and J dropped 2 bases, with 14 bases sitting between them. Germline CDR1 and CDR2: MNHNS and SASEGT. CDR3 size: 14 residues. CDR3 bases: TGTGCCAGCAATCCCTCCGGGAAAAACTATGGCTACACCTTC. Protein product: CASNPSGKNYGYTF.

The J gene is TRBJ1-2, the V gene TRBV11-2; D call uncertain. CDR1 and CDR2 (germline): SGHAT, FQNNGV. This CDR3 has 13 residues. The V end was cut by 2 bases, the J end by 7 bases, with 11 bases between. The chain's CDR3 is CASSLNAGFGYTF. CDR3 DNA sequence: TGTGCCAGCAGCTTAAATGCGGGGTTTGGCTACACCTTC.

In its sample, this clonotype was seen a few times. The J gene is TRBJ1-4, the V gene TRBV28; D remains ambiguous. Trimming took 5 bases from V and 4 from J, leaving 14 bases between them. The CDR3 sequence is 15 residues long. The germline CDR1 and CDR2 sequences are MDHEN and SYDVKM. The CDR3 nucleotides read TGTGCCAGCAGTCTAAGAGGACGGGTTAATGAAAAACTGTTTTTT. It specifies CASSLRGRVNEKLFF.

CDR3 amino acids: CATSRELSSGGYTF. CDR3 bases: TGTGCCACCAGCAGAGAACTGTCGAGCGGCGGCTACACCTTC. The genes are TRBV15 and TRBJ1-2; D ambiguous. Between the trimmed V and J ends, which lost 0 bases and 8 bases, there was a span of 13 bases. The length of the CDR3 is 14 residues. The germline V gene encodes CDR1 LNHNV and CDR2 YYDKDF (reference sequence).

This chain uses TRBV7-8 with TRBJ2-3; 8 bases are a match to TRBD1. Trimming removed 5 bases from V and 0 bases from J; junction bases left unmatched: 10. Germline V gene lookup returns CDR1 SGHVS and CDR2 FQNEAQ. This CDR3 contains 17 residues. The CDR3 sequence is CASSPRKQGVSTDTQYF. The CDR3 region has the DNA TGTGCCAGCAGCCCCCGAAAACAGGGGGTTAGCACAGATACGCAGTATTTT.

The chain couples TRBV28 to TRBJ1-2; 8 nucleotides agree with TRBD1. This CDR3 is 14 amino acids long. V shed 6 bases, J shed 4 bases, and the junction held 7 bases outside the gene matches. Germline V CDR1 and CDR2: MDHEN, SYDVKM. CDR3 sequence reads: CASRAGDRFYGYTF. CDR3 bases: TGTGCCAGCAGGGCCGGGGACAGGTTCTATGGCTACACCTTC.